The 27 T cell receptor beta chains listed next were all sequenced from one sample in a study of T cells in Graves' hyperthyroidism and ophthalmopathy. Regions amplified from RNA transcripts were the TCR beta CDR3 regions. Using the HTBI primer set, a first-round RT-PCR was run on the TCR CDR3. TCRdb processed the multiplex PCR reads anew with MiXCR; each CDR3 protein has one entry. This table holds 500,000 to 800,000 distinct CDR3 sequences, about 45% found once. The sequencing input was peripheral blood or thyroid tissue (not recorded which). These receptors were obtained from an adult man with Graves' disease, either hyperthyroidism or ophthalmopathy (not recorded which).

Remarks on this clonotype: The germline gene is not matched at one end of the junction; a read error may be the cause. The rearrangement joins TRBV20-1 to TRBJ2-7; 8 nucleotides align to TRBD1. This CDR3 has 14 residues. Germline V gene sequence: CDR1 DFQATT, CDR2 SNEGSKA (reference sequence). The CDR3 reads CSARDPGTGYEQYF. In nucleotides, the CDR3 is TGTAGTGCTAGAGACCCCGGGACAGGTTACGAGCAGTACTTC.

Many counts were recorded for this clonotype. V usage is TRBV20-1 and J usage is TRBJ2-5, with TRBD1 matching over 7 bases. Germline assignment: CDR1 DFQATT and CDR2 SNEGSKA (reference sequence). V was pared by 0 bases and J by 3 bases, with 7 bases of the junction left unmatched. The CDR3 runs to 15 residues. CDR3 in amino acids: CSARDGSQGEETQYF. The CDR3 DNA follows: TGCAGTGCTAGAGATGGGTCCCAGGGGGAAGAGACCCAGTACTTC.

This clonotype has at least ten counts. The rearrangement joins TRBV29-1 to TRBJ1-1; 7 nucleotides match TRBD1. CDR3 length: 13 residues. The junction had 5 bases not matched to a gene; V was cut back by 6 bases and J by 1 base. The germline gives CDR1 SQVTM, CDR2 ANQGSEA. CDR3 region: CSVTGQTNTEAFF. For the CDR3, the DNA is TGCAGCGTGACGGGACAGACGAACACTGAAGCTTTCTTT.

This clonotype was seen more than once but under ten times. V is TRBV7-8 and J is TRBJ2-7; 9 bases match TRBD1. This CDR3 is 15 amino acids long. Germline loops: CDR1 SGHVS, CDR2 FQNEAQ. Germline trimming cut 5 bases from V and 2 bases from J; bases unmatched to any gene: 7. CDR3: CASSRPGTGTYEQYF. In nucleotides, the CDR3 is TGTGCCAGCAGCCGTCCCGGGACAGGGACCTACGAGCAGTACTTC.

In its sample, this clonotype was seen a few times. This chain connects TRBV7-9 to TRBJ2-7, with D perhaps assigned TRBD1 or TRBD2 (5 bases each). The CDR3 extends over 14 amino acids. The V end lost 2 bases, the J end lost 0 bases, and 8 bases lay between the germline ends. Germline lookup yields CDR1 SEHNR and CDR2 FQNEAQ (reference sequence). The CDR3 DNA follows: TGTGCCAGCAGCTTACCGGGACCCTCCTACGAGCAGTACTTC. Translated: CASSLPGPSYEQYF.

The rearrangement uses TRBV5-1 and TRBJ1-6; D might be TRBD1 (5 bases). The V gene's germline CDR1 is SGHRS and CDR2 YFSETQ. V dropped 0 bases and J dropped 7 bases, with 17 bases sitting between them. The length of the CDR3 is 17 residues. The CDR3 DNA reads TGCGCCAGCAGCTTGGACGGGGGACCCCGTTTGAATTCACCCCTCCACTTT. The encoded protein is CASSLDGGPRLNSPLHF.

This clonotype was seen a few times. J is TRBJ1-2 and V is TRBV11-2; no firm D call. The CDR3 is made up of 14 amino acids. In germline, CDR1 is SGHAT, CDR2 FQNNGV. The V end lost 5 bases, the J end lost 2 bases, and 12 bases lay between the germline ends. The CDR3 protein is CASSQALANYGYTF. In DNA form, the CDR3 reads TGTGCCAGCAGCCAAGCACTCGCAAACTATGGCTACACCTTC.

In DNA, the CDR3 is TGCGCCAGCAGCCGGACTAGCGGGAGATTCAACACCGGGGAGCTGTTTTTT. Amino acid sequence: CASSRTSGRFNTGELFF. The chain carries TRBV5-1 and TRBJ2-2; the match to TRBD2 covers 13 bases. Germline V gene sequence: CDR1 SGHRS, CDR2 YFSETQ. Germline trimming cut 4 bases from V and 2 bases from J; bases unmatched to any gene: 5. This CDR3 contains 17 residues.

The rearrangement uses TRBV6-6 and TRBJ2-5; 7 bases fit TRBD2. V lost 10 bases, J lost 3 bases, and 8 bases stayed unmatched. The CDR3 consists of 13 residues. The germline V gene has CDR1 MNHNY and CDR2 SVGAGI (reference sequence). The CDR3 nucleotides read TGTGCCACCAAAACCCTAGCGGAAGAGACCCAGTACTTC. Encoded protein: CATKTLAEETQYF.

This clonotype appeared a few times. The V and J genes are TRBV20-1 and TRBJ2-2, with 9 positions matching TRBD1. Germline CDR1 is DFQATT and CDR2 is SNEGSKA (reference sequence). The CDR3 runs 14 residues. The junction had 2 bases not matched to a gene; V was cut back by 1 base and J by 5 bases. The CDR3 nucleotides are TGCAGTGCTAGAGGACAGGGGGGGACCGGGGAGCTGTTTTTT. It specifies CSARGQGGTGELFF.

A word on this clonotype: A much bigger clone sits one base away, suggesting this may be a read error. The chain employs TRBV20-1 and TRBJ1-5; D not resolved. This CDR3 contains 10 residues. In germline, CDR1 is DFQATT, CDR2 SNEGSKA (reference sequence). V was clipped by 0 bases and J by 6 bases, with 0 bases between them. CDR3 nucleotide sequence: TGCAGTGCTAGAGATCAGCCCCAGCATTTT. Its translation: CSARDQPQHF.

CDR3 loop: CAISDFFGGSNQPQHF. The CDR3 DNA reads as TGTGCCATCAGTGACTTCTTCGGGGGTAGCAATCAGCCCCAGCATTTT. The V gene is TRBV10-3, the J gene TRBJ1-5; tentative D call: TRBD1 (5 bases). V was clipped by 3 bases and J by 0 bases, with 12 bases between them. The CDR3 is 16 residues long. CDR1 is ENHRY and CDR2 is SYGVKD in the germline V gene.

V usage is TRBV24-1 and J usage is TRBJ2-5; a weak D match, TRBD2 (5 bases). The CDR3 has 16 residues. Trimming took off 1 base at V and 2 bases at J, with 13 bases between the two ends. CDR1 is KGHDR, CDR2 SFDVKD, per germline. CDR3 amino acids: CATSDFKAGEQETQYF. The CDR3 DNA reads as TGTGCCACCAGTGATTTTAAGGCGGGCGAACAAGAGACCCAGTACTTC.

This clonotype was counted at least ten times. The chain couples TRBV29-1 to TRBJ1-1; D gene unclear. This CDR3 has 14 amino acids. Trimming pared 6 bases from V and 0 bases from J, leaving 14 bases between. Germline loops: CDR1 SQVTM, CDR2 ANQGSEA. The CDR3 loop reads CSVTADTVNTEAFF. The CDR3 region has the DNA TGCAGCGTCACTGCAGACACCGTGAACACTGAAGCTTTCTTT. The full variable domain, in which reference TRBV29-1 and TRBJ1-1 provide the parts outside the CDR3, is SAVISQKPSRDICQRGTSLTIQCQVDSQVTMMFWYRQQPGQSLTLIATANQGSEATYESGFVIDKFPISRPNLTFSTLTVSNMSPEDSSIYLCSVTADTVNTEAFFGQGTRLTVV.

About this clonotype itself: A much larger clone sits a single nucleotide away, making a read error possible. This rearrangement joins TRBV7-6 to TRBJ2-7; D might be TRBD2 (5 bases). Germline V gives CDR1 SGHVS, CDR2 FNYEAQ. The CDR3 is 14 amino acids. The CDR3 sequence: CVSSPSSSSYEQYF. The CDR3 DNA reads as TGTGTCAGCAGCCCATCTAGCAGTTCCTACGAGCAGTACTTC.

This clonotype turned up a few times. V and J are TRBV12-5 and TRBJ2-5, with D possibly being TRBD1 (6 bases). CDR3 length equals 15 residues. Germline CDR1 and CDR2: LGHNT and FRNRAP. Trimming pared 2 bases from V and 2 bases from J, leaving 12 bases between. CDR3 in amino acids: CASGLTGSHQETQYF. CDR3 in DNA: TGTGCTAGTGGTTTGACAGGGTCCCATCAAGAGACCCAGTACTTC.

The chain is built from TRBV2 and TRBJ1-4; D ambiguous. Per germline, CDR1 SNHLY and CDR2 FYNNEI. The V and J ends lost 5 bases and 0 bases respectively, with 4 bases between them. The CDR3 is made up of 13 amino acids. CDR3 sequence reads: CASSPSTNEKLFF. CDR3 sequence (DNA): TGTGCCAGCAGTCCCTCAACTAATGAAAAACTGTTTTTT.

The chain recombines TRBV29-1 with TRBJ1-1, with a tentative D call TRBD1 (5 bases). The CDR3 spans 11 residues. Trimming pared 5 bases from V and 6 bases from J, leaving 10 bases between. Germline V gives CDR1 SQVTM, CDR2 ANQGSEA. The CDR3 sequence is CSVRDGAEAFF. The CDR3 nucleotides are TGCAGCGTTAGGGACGGCGCTGAAGCTTTCTTT.

On this clonotype: This sequence may be a read error, since a much larger clone differs from it by one base. The chain employs TRBV10-3 and TRBJ1-4; D is undetermined. Trimming pared 4 bases from V and 11 bases from J, leaving 14 bases between. The germline V gene has CDR1 ENHRY and CDR2 SYGVKD. The CDR3 is 13 residues long. CDR3 DNA: TGTGCCATCAGTGGGTCTTGGGATGGGAAACTGTTTTTT. The encoded protein is CAISGSWDGKLFF.

V gene TRBV29-1 combines with J gene TRBJ2-7; TRBD1 matches at 8 bases. J was trimmed by 5 bases and V by 6 bases; bases with no gene match: 12. The CDR3 runs to 14 residues. The V gene's germline CDR1 is SQVTM and CDR2 ANQGSEA. CDR3 DNA: TGCAGCGTAGCTTCCGGGACAGGCCTCGACGAGCAGTACTTC. Protein sequence: CSVASGTGLDEQYF.

The V call is TRBV29-1, the J call TRBJ2-7; TRBD2 matches 15 bases. Per the germline V gene, CDR1 is SQVTM and CDR2 is ANQGSEA. With 0 bases clipped from V and 0 bases from J, the junction kept 12 bases outside the gene matches. This CDR3 spans 20 amino acids. The DNA of the CDR3 is TGCAGCGTTGAAGATGCCTTTGGGACTAGCGGGGGGCTAAGCTCCTACGAGCAGTACTTC. Translation gives CSVEDAFGTSGGLSSYEQYF.

The chain recombines TRBV19 with TRBJ1-1; D is unresolved. The ends were cut back, 5 bases at V and 6 bases at J, with 10 bases in the middle. Germline V lookup: CDR1 LNHDA, CDR2 SQIVND (reference sequence). The CDR3 covers 12 residues. The chain's CDR3 is CASSPGDPEAFF. The CDR3 coding sequence is TGTGCCAGTAGTCCGGGTGACCCTGAAGCTTTCTTT.

As concerns this clonotype: This may come from a read error, since a much larger clone is one base off. The CDR3 does not close with the conserved phenylalanine or tryptophan, likely indicating a read error. The rearrangement joins TRBV7-2 to TRBJ1-2, with unresolved D. This CDR3 is 11 amino acids long. Germline V gene lookup returns CDR1 SGHTA and CDR2 FQGNSA. Trimming took 2 bases from V and 8 from J, leaving 6 bases between them. CDR3 sequence: CASSLREGYTL. DNA for the CDR3: TGTGCCAGCAGCTTACGGGAAGGCTACACCCTC.

This clonotype was picked up many times. The V call is TRBV29-1, the J call TRBJ2-5; 9 bases align to TRBD1. After removal of 6 bases from V and 3 bases from J, the junction contained 17 bases not matched to a gene. The CDR3 spans 17 residues. Per the germline V gene, CDR1 is SQVTM and CDR2 is ANQGSEA. CDR3 region: CSVTGTGLPRLKETQYF. For the CDR3, the DNA is TGCAGCGTAACCGGGACAGGGTTGCCTAGGCTGAAAGAGACCCAGTACTTC.

The rearrangement joins TRBV9 to TRBJ2-5, with D possibly TRBD2 on 6 matching bases. Matching the DNA end better, TRBJ2-7 makes the J call doubtful. This CDR3 has 13 residues. Germline CDR1 and CDR2: SGDLS and YYNGEE. The CDR3: CASSASTGDEQYF. In DNA, the CDR3 is TGTGCCAGCAGCGCAAGTACGGGGGACGAGCAGTACTTC.

The chain recombines TRBV29-1 with TRBJ2-7, with TRBD1 matching 8 bases. CDR1 SQVTM and CDR2 ANQGSEA come from the germline V gene. This CDR3 is built from 14 residues. V trimming: 3 bases; J trimming: 4 bases; junction bases outside the gene matches: 8. CDR3 in DNA: TGCAGCGTTGAGGTACCGGACAGGGAGTACGAGCAGTACTTC. Translating gives CSVEVPDREYEQYF.

There are many counts of this clonotype. The chain recombines TRBV20-1 with TRBJ2-7; no clear D. V was cut by 3 bases and J by 3 bases, with 12 bases left in between. In germline, CDR1 is DFQATT, CDR2 SNEGSKA (reference sequence). The CDR3 extends over 13 amino acids. For the CDR3, the DNA is TGCAGTGCTAGGTTCCCTACCAACTACGAGCAGTACTTC. Protein product: CSARFPTNYEQYF.